This T cell receptor (beta chain) was profiled in a study of blood T cell repertoires in COVID-19 (TCRdb year 2020). About the investigation overall: Samples from collaborators originated in the United States, Italy and Spain and spanned both the acute and convalescent phases of COVID-19. A de-identified subject ID, COVID-19 status, age in years and sex were almost always included in the sample metadata. Samples came from the ongoing ImmuneRACE study (first 160 participants) plus 1,254 subjects from 6 global collaborators. A freely available public database, intended as a resource for researchers studying the immune response to SARS-CoV-2, is where the repertoires were released. HLA class I and class II types, where available, came from metadata supplied by the sample provider rather than from assay-based typing. Subjects who had been exposed to COVID-19, were actively infected with it, or had recovered from it provided the deeply sampled blood TCRbeta repertoires that made up the dataset. The material from the prospective study consisted of cDNA or gDNA derived from T cells, B-cell-depleted T cells, or PBMCs. What the authors observed across the whole study: The amount of clinical and demographic metadata varied by source and participant and was provided uncurated.

Collaborating institutions collected whole blood in K2EDTA tubes following their own protocols. For TCRbeta analysis, collaborators shipped samples in one of three forms: frozen whole blood, isolated PBMCs, or DNA extracted from either of those sample types. TCRbeta CDR3 regions were amplified from genomic DNA by means of the immunoSEQ Assay, a bias-controlled multiplex PCR. From the authors' description of their analysis: Nucleated cell counts per sample were estimated from amplification of reference gene primers within the assay. To quantify the absolute abundance of each unique TCRbeta CDR3 rearrangement, sequence reads were collapsed and filtered. For each sample, productive Simpson clonality was calculated as the square root of Simpson's diversity index across productive rearrangements. Held by TCRdb, this immuneACCESS table contains in-frame sequences only and omits some clones. Under half of the omission traces to an unresolved V gene where checked; the cause of the rest is unknown. From that table come the V and J calls and clone size; the DNA was used to work out D and trimming. Recorded for this sample are some 100,000 clones; around 89% of them occurred a single time. The biggest ten clones account for approximately 20% of the sample.

CDR1 GTSNPN and CDR2 SVGIG are derived from the germline V gene (reference sequence). The cysteine opens and the phenylalanine closes a CDR3 of 13 amino acids. CDR3 DNA only is kept here, 39 bases in frame from base 1. V gives up 3 bases and J gives up 3 bases, and the segment between their germline ends measures 11 bases. About this clone: No cognate antigen has been identified for it. No much larger clone exists at a distance of one base, and base qualities are not known.

The source is a human donor with acute or convalescent COVID-19. The donor label of this sample is uncertain. The rearranged segments are TRBV30 and TRBJ1-2; the best D guess is TRBD1, with 5 bases matching. The sample consisted of peripheral blood. The CDR3 protein is CAWSQQVYYGYTF. The sequenced DNA: TGTGCCTGGAGCCAACAGGTATACTATGGCTACACCTTC.